This TCR beta chain originates from a study of blood T cell repertoires in COVID-19. In the study overall: Acute and convalescent COVID-19 samples came from the United States, Italy and Spain. PBMCs, B-cell-depleted T cells, or T cells provided the cDNA or gDNA that made up the material.

CDR3 length: 15 residues. With V trimmed by 5 bases and J by 7 bases, 9 bases remained unmatched. Per the germline V gene, CDR1 is SGHNT and CDR2 is YYREEE (reference sequence). Clones were sequenced by immunoSEQ multiplex PCR, and TCRdb holds only the in-frame ones, with some missing. The sample has more than 250,000 clones, about 84% seen once. The rearrangement joins TRBV5-4 to TRBJ2-4; TRBD1 matches 10 bases. Specimen: peripheral blood. The clonotype originates from a woman aged 45-65 years with acute or convalescent COVID-19. Written as DNA, the CDR3 is TGTGCCAGCAGGCGCGCCGGGACAGGGGTGAACATTCAGTACTTC. This sequence encodes CASRRAGTGVNIQYF.